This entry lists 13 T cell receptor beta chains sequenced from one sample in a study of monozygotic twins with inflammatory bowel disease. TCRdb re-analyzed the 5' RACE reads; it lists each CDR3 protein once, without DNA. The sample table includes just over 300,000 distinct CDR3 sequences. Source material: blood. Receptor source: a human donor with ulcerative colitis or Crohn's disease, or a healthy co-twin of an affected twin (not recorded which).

CDR3: CASSHGGGRPNEQFF. The rearrangement uses TRBV12-3 or TRBV12-4 and TRBJ2-1; as DNA is missing, the TRBD1 call by TCRdb cannot be tested. The CDR3 has 15 residues.

The CDR3 is CASSNRVAGANVLTF. The gene calls are TRBV12-3 or TRBV12-4 and TRBJ2-6. The CDR3 totals 15 residues.

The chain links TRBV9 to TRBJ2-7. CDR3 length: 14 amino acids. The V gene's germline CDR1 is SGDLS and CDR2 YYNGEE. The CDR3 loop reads CASSVAADSYEQYF.

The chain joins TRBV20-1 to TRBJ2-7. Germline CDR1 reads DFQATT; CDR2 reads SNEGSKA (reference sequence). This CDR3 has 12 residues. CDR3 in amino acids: CSAREVGSEQYF.

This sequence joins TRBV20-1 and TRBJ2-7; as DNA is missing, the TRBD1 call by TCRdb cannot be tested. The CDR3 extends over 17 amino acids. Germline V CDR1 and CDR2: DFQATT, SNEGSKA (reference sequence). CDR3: CSAAEERSTGKYYEQYF.

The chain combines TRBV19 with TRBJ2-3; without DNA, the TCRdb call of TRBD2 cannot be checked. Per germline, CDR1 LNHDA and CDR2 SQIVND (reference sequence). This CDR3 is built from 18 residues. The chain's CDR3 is CASSGGLAGGPGTDTQYF.

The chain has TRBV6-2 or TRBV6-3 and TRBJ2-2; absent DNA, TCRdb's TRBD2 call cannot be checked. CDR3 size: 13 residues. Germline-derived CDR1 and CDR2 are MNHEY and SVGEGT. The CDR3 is CASRRDLPGELFF.

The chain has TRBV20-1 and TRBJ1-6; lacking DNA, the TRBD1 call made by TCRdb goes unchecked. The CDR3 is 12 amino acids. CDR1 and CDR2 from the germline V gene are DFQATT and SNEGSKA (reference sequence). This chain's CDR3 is CSQGQSDSPLHF.

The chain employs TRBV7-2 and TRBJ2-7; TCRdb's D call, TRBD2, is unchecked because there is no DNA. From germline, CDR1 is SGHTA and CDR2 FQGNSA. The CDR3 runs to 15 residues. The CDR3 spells CASSPVNSGGYEQYF.

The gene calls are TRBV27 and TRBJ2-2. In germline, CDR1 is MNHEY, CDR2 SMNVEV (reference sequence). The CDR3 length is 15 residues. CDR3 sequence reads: CASSANRDWSGELFF.

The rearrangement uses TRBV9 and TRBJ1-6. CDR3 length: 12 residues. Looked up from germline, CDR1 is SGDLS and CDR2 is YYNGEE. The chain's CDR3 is CASSGINSPLHF.

This chain's CDR3 is CASSYSPSFRMANTEAFF. This rearrangement joins TRBV6-5 to TRBJ1-1. Germline-derived CDR1 and CDR2 are MNHEY and SVGAGI. This CDR3 contains 18 residues.

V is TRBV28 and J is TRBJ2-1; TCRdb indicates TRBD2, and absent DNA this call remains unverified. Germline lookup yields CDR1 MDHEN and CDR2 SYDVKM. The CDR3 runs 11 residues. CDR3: CASSSGNEQFF.